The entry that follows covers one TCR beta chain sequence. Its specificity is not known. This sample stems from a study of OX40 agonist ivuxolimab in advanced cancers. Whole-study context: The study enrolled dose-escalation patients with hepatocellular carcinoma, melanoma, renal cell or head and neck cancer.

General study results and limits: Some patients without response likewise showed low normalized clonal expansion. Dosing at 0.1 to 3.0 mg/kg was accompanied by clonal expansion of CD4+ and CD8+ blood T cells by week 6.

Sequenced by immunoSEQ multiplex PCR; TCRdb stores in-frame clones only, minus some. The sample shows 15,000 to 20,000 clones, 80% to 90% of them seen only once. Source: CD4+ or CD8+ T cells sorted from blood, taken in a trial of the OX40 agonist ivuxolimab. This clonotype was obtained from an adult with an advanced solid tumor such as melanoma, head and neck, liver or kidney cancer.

As DNA, the CDR3 is TGCAGCGCCCTAGCGGGATCCGGGCAGTACTTC. Encoded protein: CSALAGSGQYF. This chain uses TRBV29-1 with TRBJ2-7; TRBD2 aligns across 9 bases. Looked up from germline, CDR1 is SQVTM and CDR2 is ANQGSEA. V gave up 7 bases and J gave up 9 bases; unmatched junction bases: 7. The CDR3 is 11 amino acids.